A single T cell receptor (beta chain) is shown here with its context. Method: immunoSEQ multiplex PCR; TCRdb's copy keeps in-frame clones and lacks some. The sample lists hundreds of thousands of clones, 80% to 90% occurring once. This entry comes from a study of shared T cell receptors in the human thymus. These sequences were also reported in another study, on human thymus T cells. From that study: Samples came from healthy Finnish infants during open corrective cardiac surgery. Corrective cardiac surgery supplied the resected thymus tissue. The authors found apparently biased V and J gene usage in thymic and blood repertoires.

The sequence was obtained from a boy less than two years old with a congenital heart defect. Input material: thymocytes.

CDR3 nucleotide sequence: TGCGCCAGCAGCTCTGAGGTAGCAGAAATCGGAAATACGCAGTATTTT. It codes for CASSSEVAEIGNTQYF. This chain connects TRBV5-1 to TRBJ2-3; D is ambiguous. Germline V gives CDR1 SGHRS, CDR2 YFSETQ. The CDR3 length is 16 residues. Trimming pared 3 bases from V and 7 bases from J, leaving 21 bases between.